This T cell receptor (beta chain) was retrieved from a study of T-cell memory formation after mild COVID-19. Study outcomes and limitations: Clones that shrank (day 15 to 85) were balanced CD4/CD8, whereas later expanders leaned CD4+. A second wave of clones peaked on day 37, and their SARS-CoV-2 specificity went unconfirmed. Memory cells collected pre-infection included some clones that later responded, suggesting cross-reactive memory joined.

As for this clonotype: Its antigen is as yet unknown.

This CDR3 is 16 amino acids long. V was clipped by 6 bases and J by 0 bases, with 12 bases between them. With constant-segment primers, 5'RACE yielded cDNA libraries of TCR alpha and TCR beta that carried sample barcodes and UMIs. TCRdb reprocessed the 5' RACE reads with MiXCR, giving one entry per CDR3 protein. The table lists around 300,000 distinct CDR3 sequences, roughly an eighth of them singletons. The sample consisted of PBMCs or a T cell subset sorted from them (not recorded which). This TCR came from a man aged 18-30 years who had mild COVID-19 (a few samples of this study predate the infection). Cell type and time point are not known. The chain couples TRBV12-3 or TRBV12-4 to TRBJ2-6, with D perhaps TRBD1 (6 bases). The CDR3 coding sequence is TGTGCCAGCAGCCGGGACACTAGCTCTGGGGCCAACGTCCTGACTTTC. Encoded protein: CASSRDTSSGANVLTF.